This TCR beta chain derives from a study of human T cells and chemical hapten exposure. Study observations and caveats: The number of TCRs above 1 in 1000 frequency did not change after DPC sensitization.

This CDR3 is 14 amino acids long. V shed 3 bases and J shed 6 bases, with 14 bases lying between them. Separate cDNA molecules received unique molecular identifiers, which the library attached to them. Authors' analysis steps: Sequenced samples showed a median of around 96,000 TCRs each, with counts running from around 25,000 to 690,000. In TCRdb, the 5' RACE reads were re-called with MiXCR into one record per CDR3 protein. The V and J calls were determined by TCRdb, not by the authors. The table includes 110,000 or so distinct CDR3 sequences, 19% detected once. Before extraction, the whole blood was not fractionated, and total RNA was taken from it. Only a few counts were recorded for this clonotype. What it recognizes is unknown.

The rearrangement uses TRBV12-3 or TRBV12-4 and TRBJ1-2; D is uncertain. This clonotype originated in a human donor in good health. The CDR3 coding sequence is TGTGCCAGCAGTTTTGGGAGGATCGGTGATGGCTACACCTTC. The encoded protein is CASSFGRIGDGYTF.